The 13 T cell receptor beta chains listed next were all sequenced from one sample in a study of T cell responses to AZD1222 COVID-19 vaccine. Sequenced by immunoSEQ multiplex PCR; TCRdb stores in-frame clones only, minus some. The sample has some 53,000 clones, roughly 89% seen once. The input for sequencing was peripheral blood, taken 28 days after the second AZD1222 dose. These TCRs come from an adult who received the AZD1222 COVID-19 vaccine.

This chain joins TRBV5-4 and TRBJ1-1; a weak D match, TRBD1 (5 bases). The CDR3 runs to 14 residues. Germline lookup yields CDR1 SGHNT and CDR2 YYREEE (reference sequence). V lost 1 base and J 2 bases, leaving 9 bases between the germline ends. The CDR3 bases are TGTGCCAGCAGCTTGCCGGGGGGAAACACTGAAGCTTTCTTT. This gives the protein CASSLPGGNTEAFF.

This chain joins TRBV12-3 or TRBV12-4 and TRBJ2-1; D gene uncertain. V was clipped by 6 bases and J by 7 bases, with 7 bases between them. The CDR3 is made up of 11 amino acids. In DNA form, the CDR3 reads TGTGCCAGCAGCATGAGAAATGAGCAGTTCTTC. Its protein is CASSMRNEQFF.

The chain recombines TRBV3-1 (or the pseudogene TRBV3-2) with TRBJ2-2, with D uncertain. V was pared by 4 bases and J by 8 bases, with 8 bases between. Germline CDR1 and CDR2: LGHDT and YNNKEL (reference sequence). The CDR3 spans 12 residues. The CDR3 here is CASSLLEGELFF. The CDR3, as DNA: TGTGCCAGCAGCCTCCTTGAGGGGGAGCTGTTTTTT.

V is TRBV5-8 and J is TRBJ2-2; TRBD1 might be the D (6 bases). The length of the CDR3 is 16 residues. CDR1 SGHTS and CDR2 YDEGEE come from the germline V gene. V shed 0 bases and J shed 6 bases, with 15 bases lying between them. This chain's CDR3 is CASSLGQGKFPGELFF. The DNA of the CDR3 is TGTGCCAGCAGCTTGGGTCAGGGGAAGTTTCCCGGGGAGCTGTTTTTT.

The chain combines TRBV30 with TRBJ2-7; TRBD2 matches 11 bases. The germline V gene encodes CDR1 GTSNPN and CDR2 SVGIG (reference sequence). The length of the CDR3 is 14 residues. V shed 5 bases, J shed 3 bases, and the junction held 6 bases outside the gene matches. CDR3 DNA: TGTGCCTGGGCGGGGACTAGCGGCTACTACGAGCAGTACTTC. Translated: CAWAGTSGYYEQYF.

The chain is built from TRBV9 and TRBJ2-2, with D unclear. The CDR3 covers 13 residues. CDR1 and CDR2 from the germline V gene are SGDLS and YYNGEE. V was cut by 7 bases and J by 6 bases, with 13 bases left in between. In DNA, the CDR3 is TGTGCCAGCGCAGGATCGGGCCCCGGGGAGCTGTTTTTT. Translated: CASAGSGPGELFF.

The chain links TRBV4-1 to TRBJ2-1; no reliable D call. V lost 0 bases to trimming and J lost 0 bases, with 9 bases between them. The CDR3 has 16 amino acids. Germline CDR1 is MGHRA and CDR2 is YSYEKL. The CDR3 sequence: CASSQDMGNSYNEQFF. DNA for the CDR3: TGCGCCAGCAGCCAAGACATGGGGAACTCCTACAATGAGCAGTTCTTC.

CDR3 protein: CASSRDRVQETQYF. CDR3 DNA: TGTGCCAGCAGCCGCGACAGGGTACAAGAGACCCAGTACTTC. The chain is built from TRBV3-1 (or the pseudogene TRBV3-2) and TRBJ2-5; TRBD1 aligns across 7 bases. The J segment lost 2 bases and the V segment lost 4 bases, leaving 4 bases of the junction unmatched. Germline-derived CDR1 and CDR2 are LGHDT and YNNKEL (reference sequence). CDR3 length: 14 residues.

The rearrangement joins TRBV6-5 to TRBJ2-5, with 12 bases fitting TRBD2. The V segment lost 8 bases and the J segment 3 bases; nucleotides outside the gene matches: 7. CDR1 is MNHEY and CDR2 is SVGAGI in the germline V gene. The CDR3 covers 15 residues. In nucleotides, the CDR3 is TGTGCCAGCGCTGGACGACTAGCGGGAGAAGAGACCCAGTACTTC. Amino acid sequence: CASAGRLAGEETQYF.

The V and J genes are TRBV19 and TRBJ2-2, with no clear D. Germline-derived CDR1 and CDR2 are LNHDA and SQIVND (reference sequence). The CDR3 length is 15 residues. The V gene lost 6 bases and the J gene lost 2 bases, with 13 bases spanning the gap. CDR3 sequence reads: CASSRQAANTGELFF. The CDR3 bases are TGTGCCAGTAGCCGTCAGGCCGCCAACACCGGGGAGCTGTTTTTT.

This sequence joins TRBV7-9 and TRBJ2-7, with D perhaps given as TRBD1 or TRBD2 (5 bases each). The V end was cut by 4 bases, the J end by 5 bases, with 18 bases between. The CDR3 covers 15 residues. CDR1 and CDR2 (germline): SEHNR, FQNEAQ (reference sequence). The CDR3 region has the DNA TGTGCCAGCAGCTCCGTCGACATTCAGGGACACGAGCAGTACTTC. This translates into CASSSVDIQGHEQYF.

This chain joins TRBV9 and TRBJ2-7, with 9 bases lining up with TRBD2. This CDR3 has 15 residues. V trimming: 2 bases; J trimming: 6 bases; junction bases outside the gene matches: 9. The germline CDR1 and CDR2 sequences are SGDLS and YYNGEE. The CDR3 DNA reads as TGTGCCAGCAGCGTGGGCGGGAGGGCCCAGGGCGAGCAGTACTTC. It yields the protein CASSVGGRAQGEQYF.

The genes are TRBV6-5 and TRBJ1-1, with TRBD1 as a possible D gene (6 bases). The V gene's germline CDR1 is MNHEY and CDR2 SVGAGI. This CDR3 region has 13 residues. Trimming stripped 6 bases from V and 5 bases from J, with 13 bases between. CDR3 bases: TGTGCCAGCAGCCTACAGGGTCGGACTGAAGCTTTCTTT. Amino acids: CASSLQGRTEAFF.